This T cell receptor beta chain stems from a study of T cells after yellow fever vaccination. Study details: Fractions of low cell number were prepared using SMART-Seq v4 Ultra Low Input. Study-wide findings and caveats: Most primary-vaccination clones reappeared after the booster (just under 98% CD4, about 90% CD8). In FACS-sorted repertoires, abundant clonotypes from the bulk population could appear as contaminants.

This clonotype came up a few times. Its target is not known. They built TCR cDNA with 5'RACE template switching, a step that put in a universal primer site and UMIs. TCRdb independently ran MiXCR on the 5' RACE reads; one entry per CDR3 protein. The sample holds some 390,000 distinct CDR3 sequences, about 6% seen once. V shed 4 bases and J shed 7 bases, with 14 bases lying between them. CDR1 is SGHDT and CDR2 is YYEEEE in the germline V gene. This CDR3 region has 13 residues. The input for sequencing was PBMCs, taken 5 days after the yellow fever booster vaccination. This clonotype was obtained from a man aged 30 to 39 who received the YFV17D yellow fever vaccine. V and J are TRBV5-6 and TRBJ1-1, with a possible D match to TRBD1 (5 bases). Here the CDR3 DNA reads TGTGCCAGCAGCCCGAGGGGTTTCTTTGAAGCTTTCTTT. Protein product: CASSPRGFFEAFF.